The sequence of this TCR beta chain was determined in a study of cytomegalovirus exposure and HLA in healthy donors (dated by TCRdb to 2016 to 2017). Regarding the research as a whole: An earlier analysis of some 550 of the donors reported roughly 270 Gb of sequence data and some 100 million unique TCR beta sequences from some 180 million T cells. An early release that covered about 640 HLA-typed donors contained approximately 300 gigabases of sequencing data and around 80 million unique TCR sequences. The genetic ancestry cluster associated with self-reported Caucasian donors included about four fifths of the 398 genotyped donors. The study aimed to test whether cataloging public T cell receptors could reveal signatures of past pathogen exposure. The study used immunosequencing to profile the T cell repertoires of around 600 subjects and linked those repertoires to cytomegalovirus serostatus. Along with the approximately 650-subject first cohort, a separate validation cohort of 120 different subjects was used. To predict cytomegalovirus infection status, the study combined high-throughput TCR immunosequencing, statistical association of individual TCRs with disease status, and machine learning. A later analysis re-analyzed previously published TCR beta repertoires from 660 or so donors and added high-resolution HLA genotyping to study TCR occurrence patterns. In the later analysis, no new phenotypic data were used to find candidate immune exposures; instead, reliance was placed on TCR beta sequences and their occurrence across donors. In an earlier analysis of 500 to 650 of the donors, high-throughput TCR beta sequencing was used to judge whether each TCR beta V gene segment behaved as functional or pseudogenic. Donor age, sex, ethnicity and CMV serostatus were compiled together with the repertoire data. In a later genetic analysis, genome-wide SNP genotypes for 398 of the 666 donors were used, and that subset was treated as a discovery cohort. Every repertoire in the discovery cohort had been generated on one and the same sequencing platform. HLA typing included class I and class II loci at four-digit resolution. The number of donors typed differed by locus, with roughly 629-640 for A, B, C, DRB1 and DQB1, roughly 520 for DQA1, 600 to 610 for DPA1, and around 460 for DPB1. Four or five DR-DQ haplotypes were treated as single units for association and clustering because of strong linkage in the cohort. Across 300 to 500 genotyped donors of the cohort, an average of approximately 240,000 unique TCR beta nucleotide sequences per donor were sequenced, and around 19% of those sequences were non-productive.

About this clone: It lacks a known antigen. It has no much larger one-base neighbor in the sample; base qualities were not kept.

Libraries were constructed by the immunoSEQ multiplex PCR assay. A mixture of 60 forward primers for TCR Vbeta segments and 13 reverse primers for TCR Jbeta segments was used in the multiplex PCR. The CDR3 region of rearranged TCR beta genes was amplified from genomic DNA with a multiplex PCR assay. Amplified TCR beta libraries were sequenced as 87-base-pair reads on the Illumina HiSeq System. On the authors' methods: In a later analysis, 80 million or so unique TCR beta chains were counted across the 500 to 700 repertoires, and about 10 million of these chains were shared by at least two donors. Raw reads were error-corrected and collapsed into unique sequences with a nearest-neighbor algorithm that merged closely related sequences to remove PCR and sequencing errors. Alignment of CDR3 sequences to IMGT reference sequences was used to assign V, D and J gene segments. Each retained sequence needed at least a six-nucleotide match to both a V gene segment and a J gene segment. A rearrangement counted as productive if the CDR3 had no stop codons and remained in frame with V and J, and every other rearrangement counted as non-productive. Following IMGT convention, CDR3 was defined as the stretch from the second conserved V-encoded cysteine up to the conserved J-encoded phenylalanine. In an earlier analysis of 500 to 650 of the donors, sequences lacking an unambiguous match to a single V gene segment were excluded. In an earlier analysis of approximately 560 of the donors, a V segment was called functional when productive rearrangements were above 56.7%, and segregating when the standard deviation between donors exceeded 5%. A statistical classification framework was built for diagnosing cytomegalovirus status from the catalog of TCR beta chain sequences. In a later analysis, TCR nucleotide sequences were compared against IMGT/GENE-DB human TR gene sequences so that V and J genes could be assigned. The TCRdist pipeline was used in a later analysis to assign CDR3 sequences and most-parsimonious VDJ recombination scenarios. A later analysis defined each TCR beta chain by its CDR3 amino acid sequence plus V-gene family, and excluded reads lacking a unique V-gene family. As a way to deal with suspected cross-contamination and a sequencing artifact, a later analysis dropped 450 to 700 nucleotide sequences that were highly shared and had low generation probability. In a later analysis, a clonal expansion index was calculated for each public chain from normalized within-repertoire ranks of inferred template counts. Generation probabilities in a later analysis came from a VDJ recombination model fitted to out-of-frame rearrangements, and those results were checked against IGoR. A later analysis scored TCR-TCR, TCR-HLA and TCR-CMV co-occurrence with hypergeometric tests, applying a repertoire-size bias correction to TCR pairs. In a later analysis, false discovery rates were estimated by permuting HLA or CMV assignments 20 times. A later analysis grouped co-occurring TCRs with DBSCAN, adding TCRdist sequence similarity when clustering within HLA-allele-positive subsets. For co-occurrence clustering, repertoires with fewer than 30,000 or more than 120,000 public chains were excluded, along with roughly 5 repertoires with anomalous nucleotide sharing. In TCRdb, the immuneACCESS table is reduced to in-frame sequences with V and J assigned. These tables do not hold every clone; where another copy was compared, an unresolved V gene accounts for under half, and the others remain unexplained. That table gives V, J and clone size, and the DNA gave D and trimming. This sample is represented by 250,000 to 350,000 clones; roughly 90% of them were singletons. 3.5% to 4% of the sample is held by the ten biggest clonotypes.

V and J are truncated by 6 bases and 1 base respectively, leaving an intervening sequence of 8 bases. Its CDR3 holds 13 amino acids, cysteine through phenylalanine. Only the CDR3 DNA stays, 39 bases, in frame from base 1. The germline V gene sets CDR1 to MNHNS and CDR2 to SASEGT. In total, 500 to 700 healthy bone marrow donors made up the cohort. At the time of sampling, every cohort member was nominally healthy, though immune exposures that went unrecorded were likely present. The donor was CMV seropositive and was included in the group of some 290 seropositive cohort members. Every donor gave a peripheral blood sample, and the peripheral blood mononuclear cells from that sample were used for TCR beta sequencing. The Qiagen DNeasy Blood Extraction Kit was used to extract genomic DNA from the blood cell samples. Study-wide conclusions, independent of this receptor: In a later analysis, TCR association rates were found to vary across HLA loci, with the most associated TCRs seen for DRB1 alleles and the fewest for HLA-C alleles. Because HLA typing was unavailable for some donors at each locus, only the typed subset was used in association tests. An earlier analysis of approximately 600 of the donors showed that most TCR beta V segments appeared in productive rearrangements either about 87% or about 30% of the time, which broadly matched IMGT annotations. This cohort had only TCR beta chains sequenced, and the lack of alpha or paired-chain data limited which features could be detected. A later genetic analysis associated a missense DCLRE1C variant with V-gene and J-gene trimming of TCR beta chains, and an independent cohort replicated the association. Cytomegalovirus status was reported to be diagnosed by the classifier with high specificity and sensitivity in both the original and validation cohorts. In a later analysis, several top co-occurrence clusters were reported to appear linked to parvovirus B19, influenza, CMV and Epstein-Barr virus. The study gave a list of 150 to 200 TCR beta chains associated with cytomegalovirus. The earlier analysis of 587 of the donors excluded seventeen rarely observed V segments, including chromosome 9 orphons, because counts were too low. A further reported finding was that TCR beta sequences accurately predicted the HLA-A and HLA-B alleles for most subjects in the first cohort. A later analysis found that HLA-associated TCR beta chains were more clonally expanded and had lower generation probabilities than equally common non-associated chains. In a later analysis, about 17,000 TCR beta sequences were associated with specific HLA alleles at a false discovery rate of 0.05. Roughly uniform sequencing depth across donors was assumed in presence/absence analyses, although this assumption may not hold. A cluster of highly shared sequence variants was judged likely to be a technical artifact of the sequencing pipeline. Most TCR sequences were seen in very few donors, while some public TCRs were found in many individuals. In vitro tests confirmed that a few of the cytomegalovirus-associated TCR beta chains recognize cytomegalovirus antigens. Correlated functional status among segregating V segments might reflect linkage disequilibrium, but an unknown experimental factor could not be ruled out. In a later analysis, most CMV-associated TCR beta chains were found to appear HLA-restricted, with HLA associations seemingly driven largely by CMV exposure. The 87-base-pair reads could not distinguish some IMGT-functional V segments, including TRBV6-2 and TRBV6-3, so those segments were excluded. The authors suggested that the approach could potentially be generalized to other disease states and immunological phenotypes. Strong co-occurrence of HLA alleles, especially DR and DQ, made assigning TCR associations to individual alleles difficult. Immune exposure information for the cohort was limited to CMV serostatus. In a later genetic analysis, fewer N-insertions in productive TCRs were reported among donors in an Asian-associated ancestry cluster than the roughly 640-donor mean.

Sequenced input: PBMCs. The rearranged segments are TRBV6-1 and TRBJ2-3; D gene: possibly TRBD1, on 5 matching bases. The source is a man aged 40-49 years in good health and CMV-seropositive. The nucleotide sequence is TGTGCCAGCAGAGAACAGGGCACAGATACGCAGTATTTT. Translated, this gives CASREQGTDTQYF.